This T cell receptor (beta chain) was identified in a study of CD8 T cells in ankylosing spondylitis. MiXCR, applied by TCRdb to the 5' RACE reads, yields one record per CDR3 protein. The sample has fewer than 250,000 distinct CDR3 sequences; about 11% are singletons. The origin of this receptor is a male donor with ankylosing spondylitis or in good health (not recorded which). Specimen: blood, either unsorted or a sorted T cell fraction (not recorded which).

As DNA, the CDR3 is TGCGCCAGCAGCCAGACAGGTGTTGAGTACGAGCAGTACTTC. Protein product: CASSQTGVEYEQYF. V and J are TRBV5-1 and TRBJ2-7, with D maybe TRBD1 (6 bases). The CDR3 has 14 amino acids. CDR1 is SGHRS, CDR2 YFSETQ, per germline. The V end lost 4 bases, the J end lost 4 bases, and 15 bases lay between the germline ends.